Listed below are T cell receptor beta chains from one sample, sequenced in a study of post-analysis software for immune sequencing data. TCRdb used MiXCR to reprocess the PCR reads, holding one entry per CDR3 protein. The profile shows 650,000 to 900,000 distinct CDR3 sequences, 46% of them singletons. Source material: blood. These receptors were collected from a girl aged 10 to 17 with multiple sclerosis. Both conserved end residues are part of each CDR3. D genes are given only for firm matches. The size of a clone is reported for some rows only, either as once, few or many, or as a class for expanded clones.

v_gene	abundance	j_gene	d_gene	CDR3nt	CDR3aa
TRBV6-4	few	TRBJ2-1	TRBD2	TGTGCCAGCAGTCCCCCAGCGGGAGCCAATGAGCAGTTCTTC	CASSPPAGANEQFF
TRBV13	NA	TRBJ2-3	TRBD2	TGTGCCAGCAGCGCCCCGGGACTAGCGGCCCTAGATACGCAGTATTTT	CASSAPGLAALDTQYF
TRBV12-3/TRBV12-4	NA	TRBJ2-6	NA	TGTGCCAGCAGTTTAAGGGGATCTGGGGCCAACGTCCGGACTTTC	CASSLRGSGANVRTF
TRBV6-2/TRBV6-3	few	TRBJ2-1	NA	TGTGCCGGCAGTTACTCTCTCAGCTACAATGAGCAGTTCTTC	CAGSYSLSYNEQFF
TRBV4-1	few	TRBJ2-7	NA	TGCGCCAGCAGCCAAGAATTCTCGGACACGACTTCCTACGAGCAGTACTTC	CASSQEFSDTTSYEQYF
TRBV24-1	NA	TRBJ1-2	NA	TGTGCCACCAGTGATTTGCGGACGGGGGCAAGCAACTATGGCTACACCTTC	CATSDLRTGASNYGYTF
TRBV20-1	NA	TRBJ2-7	NA	TGCAGTGCTAGAGCGGACCCACCCCTCTACGAGCAGTACTTC	CSARADPPLYEQYF
TRBV12-3/TRBV12-4	NA	TRBJ2-1	NA	TGTGCCAGCAGGCCGGAGCGGGTGTACAATGAGCAGTTCTTC	CASRPERVYNEQFF
TRBV20-1	NA	TRBJ2-7	TRBD1	TGCAGTGTTGGGGTCCCGGGACAGGGGAACTACGAGCAGTACTTC	CSVGVPGQGNYEQYF
TRBV7-2	NA	TRBJ2-3	NA	TGTGCCAGCAGCTTAAGGGCTAGCCCGAAACCTTACACAGATACGCAGTATTTT	CASSLRASPKPYTDTQYF
TRBV9	once	TRBJ1-2	TRBD1	TGTGCCAGCAGCCACGGGACAGGGATCTATGGCCACACCTTC	CASSHGTGIYGHTF
TRBV3-1	few	TRBJ2-5	NA	TGTGCCAGCAGCCAAGACCGCCAGAAGCAAGAGACCCAGTACTTC	CASSQDRQKQETQYF
TRBV6-1	few	TRBJ2-3	NA	TGTGCCAGCAGTGATCTTTCTCTTAGCACAGATACGCAGTATTTT	CASSDLSLSTDTQYF
TRBV7-3	NA	TRBJ2-7	TRBD2	TGTGCCAGCAGCTCGACCCCTAGCGGCGAGCAGTACTTC	CASSSTPSGEQYF
TRBV5-1	few	TRBJ1-1	NA	TGCGCCAGCAGCTTGGAGGGCAGGAACACTGAAGCTTTCTTT	CASSLEGRNTEAFF
TRBV20-1	NA	TRBJ2-7	NA	TGCAGTGCGAATGTGTGGGGGTTAGCCTACGAGCAGTACTTC	CSANVWGLAYEQYF
TRBV12-3/TRBV12-4	few	TRBJ1-1	NA	TGTGCCAGCAGTTTGTCCCGCGGTCGACCTGAAGCTTTCTTT	CASSLSRGRPEAFF
TRBV27	few	TRBJ2-7	TRBD2	TGTGCCAGCAGTCCCCGACCACTAGCGGGACGGATTATCTACGAGCAGTACTTC	CASSPRPLAGRIIYEQYF
TRBV4-3	few	TRBJ2-7	NA	TGCGCCAGCAGCCAAGATTGGGGGGGCTTAACCTACGAGCAGTACTTC	CASSQDWGGLTYEQYF
TRBV9	few	TRBJ2-3	TRBD2	TGTGCCAGCAGCGTAATCGCTAGCGGTCCAGATACGCAGTATTTT	CASSVIASGPDTQYF
TRBV29-1	NA	TRBJ2-1	NA	TGCAGCGTTCGAGACAGCAGGGGCTACAATGAGCAGTTCTTC	CSVRDSRGYNEQFF
TRBV7-8	NA	TRBJ1-4	NA	TGTGCCAGCAGCTTATTCGGGGAAAAACTGTTTTTT	CASSLFGEKLFF
TRBV6-2/TRBV6-3	NA	TRBJ1-5	TRBD1	TGTGCCAGCAGTTACGCGGACAGGGAACATCAGCCCCAGCATTTT	CASSYADREHQPQHF
TRBV6-6	NA	TRBJ2-1	NA	TGTGCCAGCAGTCCCCGACTAGGAGGCAATGAGCAGTTCTTC	CASSPRLGGNEQFF
TRBV10-3	few	TRBJ2-3	NA	TGTGCCATCAGTGCCGCCGATACGCAGTATTTT	CAISAADTQYF
TRBV6-2/TRBV6-3	NA	TRBJ1-1	TRBD1	TGTGCCAGCAGTACCTTCGACAGGGGGCGCGGCCCCCCCCAAGCTTTCTTT	CASSTFDRGRGPPQAFF
TRBV29-1	NA	TRBJ2-3	TRBD2	TGCAGCGTTGATGAGGCGGGACTGGCGGGAGCCCGGAGTACGCAGTATTTT	CSVDEAGLAGARSTQYF
TRBV6-6	NA	TRBJ2-6	NA	TGTGCCAGCGACAGGAGCAATGGGGCCAACGTCCTGACTTTC	CASDRSNGANVLTF
TRBV6-4	NA	TRBJ2-1	NA	TGTGCCAGCAGTGACTCGGAGAGCAGCCACAATGAGCAGTTCTTC	CASSDSESSHNEQFF
TRBV20-1	NA	TRBJ2-7	NA	TGCAGTGCGGGCCCAGGACCCTACGAGCAGTACTTC	CSAGPGPYEQYF
TRBV30	NA	TRBJ2-3	NA	TGTGCCTGGAGTGGACTAGGAGTAGATACGCAGTATTTT	CAWSGLGVDTQYF
TRBV7-2	few	TRBJ2-7	NA	TGTGCCAGCAGCCCCCATGCGAGGCTAGGAGGATACGAGCAGTACTTC	CASSPHARLGGYEQYF
TRBV7-3	NA	TRBJ1-1	NA	TGTGCCAGCAGCCGTGGTGGGGGCACTGAAGCTTTCTTT	CASSRGGGTEAFF
TRBV7-2	NA	TRBJ2-1	NA	TGTGCCAGCACCGAGTCGGGGCTAGCGTCCAATGAGCAGTTCTTC	CASTESGLASNEQFF
TRBV4-3	NA	TRBJ2-7	NA	TGCGCCAGCAGCCAAGGGCTATTCTCCTACGAGCAGTACTTC	CASSQGLFSYEQYF
TRBV7-2	few	TRBJ2-7	TRBD2	TGTGCCAGCAGCTTAGCATGGGGCGGGAGGGTCGTCGACGAGCAGTACTTC	CASSLAWGGRVVDEQYF
TRBV6-6	NA	TRBJ2-7	NA	TGTGCCAGCAGTTACTCGGTCTCTCCCTACGAGCAGTACTTC	CASSYSVSPYEQYF
TRBV20-1	NA	TRBJ2-3	NA	TGCAGTGCTAGAAGACTAGAGATCAGCACAGATACGCAGTATTTT	CSARRLEISTDTQYF
TRBV27	few	TRBJ1-5	NA	TGTGCCAGCAGTTGGGGGAATGGCAATCAGCCCCAGCATTTT	CASSWGNGNQPQHF
TRBV27	NA	TRBJ2-1	TRBD2	TGTGCCAGCAGTACCGGACTAGCGTCTGCCTACAATGAGCAGTTCTTC	CASSTGLASAYNEQFF
TRBV28	NA	TRBJ2-5	NA	TGTGCCAGCAGTTTATCAGTAGCGAAGGGGTTGGAGACCCAGTACTTC	CASSLSVAKGLETQYF